The 19 T cell receptor beta chains below were found in one sample sequenced in a study of identifying expanded T cells in peripheral blood. Measured with immunoSEQ multiplex PCR; TCRdb has only the in-frame clones, and not every one. The sample carries 50,000 to 70,000 clones, 87% recorded once. Sequencing used blood. The receptors were gathered from a person between 18 and 75 years old in good health.

The gene calls are TRBV5-5 and TRBJ2-7; D is perhaps TRBD1 or TRBD2 (5 bases each). The CDR3 length is 14 residues. Germline V CDR1 and CDR2: SGHKS, YYEKEE (reference sequence). The germline V and J ends were trimmed by 6 bases and 5 bases, with 18 bases remaining between them. CDR3 nucleotide sequence: TGTGCCAGCAAAGAAGGGACGGGGTCCGACGAGCAGTACTTC. Its translation is CASKEGTGSDEQYF.

V gene TRBV4-1 combines with J gene TRBJ2-7, with 8 bases matching TRBD2. Germline-derived CDR1 and CDR2 are MGHRA and YSYEKL. This CDR3 comprises 18 residues. V dropped 4 bases and J dropped 5; count of bases not matched to a gene: 19. Here the CDR3 reads CASSPQWRSGGAGDEQYF. The CDR3 DNA follows: TGCGCCAGCAGCCCCCAGTGGAGGAGCGGGGGTGCGGGGGACGAGCAGTACTTC.

The chain has TRBV30 and TRBJ1-5; the D is unclear. V was trimmed by 0 bases and J by 0 bases, leaving 3 bases between them. The CDR3 loop spans 13 amino acids. Germline-derived CDR1 and CDR2 are GTSNPN and SVGIG (reference sequence). The CDR3 region has the DNA TGTGCCTGGAGTGTAACTAGCAATCAGCCCCAGCATTTT. Encoded protein: CAWSVTSNQPQHF.

The chain couples TRBV18 to TRBJ2-3, with D unclear. Germline loops: CDR1 KGHSH, CDR2 LQKENI. CDR3 length: 12 residues. V lost 2 bases, J lost 3 bases, and 3 bases lay in between. CDR3 sequence reads: CASSPNTDTQYF. CDR3 DNA: TGTGCCAGCTCACCAAATACAGATACGCAGTATTTT.

The V and J genes are TRBV19 and TRBJ2-7; D might be TRBD2 (6 bases). The CDR3 sequence is 14 residues long. Germline CDR1 reads LNHDA; CDR2 reads SQIVND (reference sequence). V shed 2 bases and J shed 0 bases, with 8 bases lying between them. Here the CDR3 DNA reads TGTGCCAGTAGTATACTCGGGAGCTCCTACGAGCAGTACTTC. This gives the protein CASSILGSSYEQYF.

This clone was recorded once. The chain joins TRBV28 to TRBJ2-5; the match to TRBD2 covers 10 bases. V shed 6 bases, J shed 1 base, and the junction held 5 bases outside the gene matches. CDR1 and CDR2 (germline): MDHEN, SYDVKM. This CDR3 comprises 15 residues. The CDR3 loop is CASSARLAGQETQYF. The CDR3 DNA is TGTGCCAGCAGCGCTCGACTAGCGGGCCAAGAGACCCAGTACTTC.

The gene calls are TRBV13 and TRBJ2-1; 10 bases match TRBD2. V trimming: 7 bases; J trimming: 7 bases; junction bases outside the gene matches: 7. The CDR3 runs to 14 residues. Germline V gene lookup returns CDR1 PRHDT and CDR2 FYEKMQ (reference sequence). The CDR3 DNA sequence: TGTGCCAGCAAAATAGCGGGAGGTCAGAATGAGCAGTTCTTC. Protein product: CASKIAGGQNEQFF.

The chain has TRBV5-1 and TRBJ2-1; perhaps D is TRBD1 or TRBD2 (5 bases each). CDR3 length: 16 residues. V lost 4 bases to trimming and J lost 4 bases, with 18 bases between them. Germline CDR1 reads SGHRS; CDR2 reads YFSETQ. CDR3 loop: CASSPAGTVIYNEQFF. CDR3 nucleotides: TGCGCCAGCAGCCCGGCCGGGACGGTTATTTACAATGAGCAGTTCTTC.

The J gene is TRBJ1-1, the V gene TRBV14, with D uncertain. The CDR3 length is 12 residues. The germline V and J ends were trimmed by 3 bases and 7 bases, with 9 bases remaining between them. CDR1 and CDR2 (germline): SGHDN, FVKESK. CDR3 sequence (DNA): TGTGCCAGCAGCCAGGAGTGGGGTGAAGCTTTCTTT. Its translation is CASSQEWGEAFF.

This sequence joins TRBV6-5 and TRBJ1-4; possibly TRBD1 for D (5 bases). Trimming left V 4 bases short and J 8 bases short, with 11 bases between. There are 13 residues in the CDR3. Germline values: CDR1 MNHEY, CDR2 SVGAGI. The CDR3 DNA reads as TGTGCCAGCAGTTCCAGCAGGGACGAAAAACTGTTTTTT. It yields the protein CASSSSRDEKLFF.

A word on this clone: Its ends do not fully match the called genes, so a read error is possible. The V call is TRBV4-1, the J call TRBJ2-7; possibly TRBD1 or TRBD2 for D (5 bases each). CDR3 length: 17 amino acids. The V gene's germline CDR1 is MGHRA and CDR2 YSYEKL. This CDR3 reads CASSQEPGQVLGYGQYF. Here the CDR3 DNA reads TGCGCCAGCAGCCAAGAACCAGGACAAGTACTAGGGTACGGGCAGTACTTC.

V is TRBV28 and J is TRBJ1-5; unclear D gene. Germline lookup yields CDR1 MDHEN and CDR2 SYDVKM. The CDR3 is made up of 11 amino acids. Trimming shortened V by 6 bases and J by 5 bases, and 5 bases separated the two germline ends. The chain's CDR3 is CASRSDQPQHF. CDR3 nucleotides: TGTGCCAGCAGATCGGATCAGCCCCAGCATTTT.

This chain uses TRBV5-1 with TRBJ1-3; 7 bases agree with TRBD1. Losses at the gene ends were 3 bases for V and 4 bases for J; bases not matched to a gene: 16. Germline V gene data show CDR1 as SGHRS and CDR2 as YFSETQ. The CDR3 runs 18 residues. CDR3 sequence: CASSSGLLTGATGNTIYF. The CDR3 DNA follows: TGCGCCAGCAGCTCGGGCTTACTCACAGGGGCCACCGGAAACACCATATATTTT.

The chain recombines TRBV2 with TRBJ2-2; 12 nucleotides match TRBD2. The trim removed 6 bases at V and 5 bases at J, leaving 22 bases unmatched. The V gene's germline CDR1 is SNHLY and CDR2 FYNNEI. The CDR3 runs 21 residues. The CDR3, as DNA: TGTGCCAGCAGCCAGGGGCCTAGGTCTAGCGGGAGGGTATTCGGGACCGGGGAGCTGTTTTTT. Translation: CASSQGPRSSGRVFGTGELFF.

The rearrangement uses TRBV19 and TRBJ1-1, with TRBD1 matching 10 bases. Per the germline V gene, CDR1 is LNHDA and CDR2 is SQIVND (reference sequence). Trimming cost V 1 base and J 4 bases; bases outside gene matches: 3. The CDR3 covers 15 residues. The chain's CDR3 is CASSIARQGATEAFF. CDR3 bases: TGTGCCAGTAGTATAGCCCGACAGGGGGCCACTGAAGCTTTCTTT.

This clone was recorded a few times. The rearrangement joins TRBV15 to TRBJ2-3; maybe TRBD2 (5 bases). Trimming cost V 5 bases and J 1 base, with 13 bases left between them. CDR3 length: 15 residues. Germline CDR1 LNHNV, CDR2 YYDKDF (reference sequence). CDR3 in DNA: TGTGCCACCAGCCGGAGCGAGGGAGGCACAGATACGCAGTATTTT. The encoded protein is CATSRSEGGTDTQYF.

The chain joins TRBV6-5 to TRBJ1-6; 7 bases line up with TRBD1. V gave up 0 bases and J gave up 9 bases; unmatched junction bases: 5. CDR3 length: 15 residues. Germline V gene lookup returns CDR1 MNHEY and CDR2 SVGAGI. As DNA, the CDR3 is TGTGCCAGCAGTTACTCACGACAGGGTATTTCACCCCTCCACTTT. Its translation is CASSYSRQGISPLHF.

The rearrangement joins TRBV6-1 to TRBJ2-7; 8 bases align to TRBD1. CDR3 length: 14 amino acids. The V gene end was trimmed by 8 bases and the J gene end by 0 bases; junction bases not matched to a gene: 6. The germline V gene has CDR1 MNHNS and CDR2 SASEGT. The DNA of the CDR3 is TGTGCCAGCTTTCCGGGACAGGCCTCCTACGAGCAGTACTTC. Translating gives CASFPGQASYEQYF.

This clone was counted a single time. The chain has TRBV5-1 and TRBJ2-7; D possibly corresponds to TRBD2 (6 bases). This CDR3 contains 14 residues. Looked up from germline, CDR1 is SGHRS and CDR2 is YFSETQ. The V gene lost 4 bases and the J gene lost 0 bases, with 11 bases spanning the gap. The CDR3 loop is CASSQGTRSYEQYF. DNA of the CDR3: TGCGCCAGCAGCCAAGGGACTCGCTCCTACGAGCAGTACTTC.